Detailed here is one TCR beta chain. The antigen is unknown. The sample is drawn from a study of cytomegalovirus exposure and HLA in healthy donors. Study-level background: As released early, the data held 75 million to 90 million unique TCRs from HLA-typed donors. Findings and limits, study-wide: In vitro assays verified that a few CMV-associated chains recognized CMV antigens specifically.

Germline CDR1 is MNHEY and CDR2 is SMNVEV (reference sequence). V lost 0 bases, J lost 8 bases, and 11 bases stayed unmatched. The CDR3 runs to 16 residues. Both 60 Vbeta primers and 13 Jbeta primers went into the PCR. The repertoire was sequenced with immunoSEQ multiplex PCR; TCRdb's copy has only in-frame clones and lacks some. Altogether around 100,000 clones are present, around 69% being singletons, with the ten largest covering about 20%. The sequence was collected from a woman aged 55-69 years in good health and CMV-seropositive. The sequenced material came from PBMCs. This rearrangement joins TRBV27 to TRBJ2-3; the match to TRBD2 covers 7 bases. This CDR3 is CASSLSAPGGAATQYF. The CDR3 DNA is TGTGCCAGCAGTTTATCGGCCCCGGGGGGAGCTGCTACGCAGTATTTT.